The present T cell receptor beta chain was sequenced within a study of sequential checkpoint blockade in melanoma. The protocol was immunoSEQ multiplex PCR, while the TCRdb copy is restricted to in-frame clones and leaves out a portion. This table has 21,000 or so clones, 80% to 90% appearing once. Germline-derived CDR1 and CDR2 are MNHEY and SMNVEV (reference sequence). This CDR3 contains 17 residues. The V segment lost 9 bases and the J segment 4 bases; nucleotides outside the gene matches: 15. Treatment defined: randomized to nivolumab then ipilimumab (arm A) or the reverse (arm B). J is TRBJ1-5 and V is TRBV27; 10 positions match TRBD1. This TCR was sampled from a human donor with melanoma. The sequencing used CD8+ T cells sorted from blood (inferred from file names), collected from a patient given nivolumab and ipilimumab in sequence. In DNA form, the CDR3 reads TGTGCCAGTTCCCTGGGCCCGGGACAGGGGTATAATCAGCCCCAGCATTTT. Protein: CASSLGPGQGYNQPQHF.